These T cell receptor beta chains were read from a single sample in a study of blood T cell repertoires in COVID-19. TCRdb's table, derived via immunoSEQ multiplex PCR, lists solely in-frame clones and lacks some. The sample holds 70,000 or so clones; 60% to 85% are singletons and the top ten take under 25%. The specimen was peripheral blood. The receptor set was obtained from a man between 65 and 85 years old with acute or convalescent COVID-19. Each CDR3 is given with its conserved first and last residue. The D gene is left open where the match is weak. Rows give clone size only sometimes, using once, few, many, or a class for an expanded clone.

clone_size,j_call,d_call,v_call,cdr3_aa,cdr3_nt
few,TRBJ2-4,-,TRBV5-3,CARIVLAGTSRENIQYF,TGTGCCAGAATAGTTTTAGCCGGGACATCAAGGGAAAACATTCAGTACTTC
-,TRBJ2-1,TRBD1,TRBV7-9,CASTGQGKDEQFF,TGTGCCAGCACCGGACAGGGAAAAGATGAGCAGTTCTTC
-,TRBJ2-7,TRBD2,TRBV12-3/TRBV12-4,CASRSGSSYEQYF,TGTGCCAGCAGGAGCGGGAGTTCCTACGAGCAGTACTTC
-,TRBJ2-2,-,TRBV2,CASGGPYPNTGELFF,TGTGCCAGCGGAGGCCCTTACCCTAACACCGGGGAGCTGTTTTTT
-,TRBJ2-5,TRBD1,TRBV6-2/TRBV6-3,CASSYRTGFQETQYF,TGTGCCAGCAGTTACCGGACAGGGTTTCAAGAGACCCAGTACTTC
-,TRBJ1-4,-,TRBV19,CASTPGYKLFF,TGTGCCAGTACCCCCGGTTACAAACTGTTTTTT
-,TRBJ2-3,-,TRBV9,CASSVEGGSTDTQYF,TGTGCCAGCAGCGTAGAAGGGGGTTCCACAGATACGCAGTATTTT
-,TRBJ2-1,TRBD2,TRBV7-6,CASSLDGLAGGNEQFF,TGTGCCAGCAGCTTAGATGGACTAGCGGGGGGAAATGAGCAGTTCTTC
-,TRBJ2-5,-,TRBV5-4,CASSVLGGSSETQYF,TGTGCCAGCAGCGTGCTAGGAGGCTCCAGCGAGACCCAGTACTTC
-,TRBJ2-7,TRBD1,TRBV7-9,CASSFPGTATYEQYF,TGTGCCAGCAGCTTCCCCGGGACAGCTACCTACGAGCAGTACTTC
-,TRBJ1-1,TRBD1,TRBV19,CASRDRNTEAFF,TGTGCCTCCCGGGACAGGAACACTGAAGCTTTCTTT
-,TRBJ1-1,TRBD1,TRBV24-1,CATKRTTGVRTEAFF,TGTGCCACCAAGAGGACAACAGGGGTTAGAACTGAAGCTTTCTTT
-,TRBJ2-3,-,TRBV5-6,CASSLVGTPTTDTQYF,TGTGCCAGCAGCTTGGTTGGCACCCCAACCACAGATACGCAGTATTTT
-,TRBJ1-3,-,TRBV7-3,CASSRSSGNTIYF,TGTGCCAGCAGCCGGAGCTCTGGAAACACCATATATTTT
-,TRBJ2-1,TRBD1,TRBV5-6,CASSLSPGQGDEQFF,TGTGCCAGCAGCTTGTCCCCGGGACAGGGGGATGAGCAGTTCTTC
-,TRBJ1-2,-,TRBV28,CASSLMGQILVYGYTF,TGTGCCAGCAGTTTAATGGGGCAGATTCTAGTCTATGGCTACACCTTC
once,TRBJ2-1,-,TRBV4-3,CASSQDHYGGEQFF,TGCGCCAGCAGCCAAGACCACTATGGCGGGGAGCAGTTCTTC
-,TRBJ2-3,TRBD2,TRBV11-2,CASSLGTSGSASTDTQYF,TGTGCCAGCAGCTTGGGGACTAGCGGGAGCGCTAGCACAGATACGCAGTATTTT